This TCR beta chain was recorded in a study of blood T cell repertoires in COVID-19. The overall study: The United States, Italy and Spain were the sources of the acute and convalescent COVID-19 samples. PBMCs, B-cell-depleted T cells, or T cells provided the cDNA or gDNA that made up the material.

Followed over time, Seattle patients had been enrolled while infection was active. CDR1 and CDR2 (germline): SGHNT, YENEEA. V dropped 3 bases and J dropped 6; count of bases not matched to a gene: 5. This CDR3 comprises 14 residues. Per the original data handling: From reference gene primer amplification, estimates of nucleated cell counts were derived. Repertoires were generated with immunoSEQ multiplex PCR, while TCRdb's copy carries only in-frame clones and drops some. V and J calls and clone size are copied from that table; D and trimming were computed from the DNA. The table shows more than 300,000 clones, with about 89% occurring only once.

The specimen was peripheral blood. The clonotype was recovered from a woman in her forties or fifties with COVID-19, enrolled during active disease. The chain employs TRBV11-3 and TRBJ1-1, with 9 bases identical to TRBD1. The CDR3 nucleotides are TGTGCCAGCAGCTTGGGGACAGGGTACGCTGAAGCTTTCTTT. Encoded protein: CASSLGTGYAEAFF.